These 15 T cell receptor beta chains were all obtained from the same sample, sequenced in a study of shared clonotypes between healthy human individuals. TCRdb's copy holds only in-frame clones and misses some; the assay was immunoSEQ multiplex PCR. This table has about 550,000 clones, around 95% appearing once. Naive CD8 populations comprised CD45RO-negative cells positively selected for CCR7, excluding terminally differentiated effector memory CD45RA+ cells. Sequencing was performed on naive CD8+ T cells sorted from blood. Source of these receptors: a woman aged 25-40 years in good health.

The chain carries TRBV30 and TRBJ2-1, with D possibly matching TRBD2 (6 bases). This CDR3 has 15 residues. V lost 1 base and J lost 1, with 11 bases in between. Germline assignment: CDR1 GTSNPN and CDR2 SVGIG (reference sequence). In nucleotides, the CDR3 is TGTGCCTGGAGTGATGGGACTGCATCCTACAATGAGCAGTTCTTC. This translates into CAWSDGTASYNEQFF.

The rearrangement uses TRBV11-1 and TRBJ2-1, with 13 bases matching TRBD2. CDR1 is SGHAT, CDR2 FQDESV, per germline (reference sequence). The CDR3 runs 18 residues. V shed 6 bases and J 7 bases; nucleotides not matched to a gene: 15. The CDR3 here is CASRDLGTSGIGTNEQFF. In nucleotides, the CDR3 is TGTGCCAGCAGGGACCTCGGGACTAGCGGGATTGGGACAAATGAGCAGTTCTTC.

V is TRBV7-9 and J is TRBJ2-5; possibly TRBD2 for D (6 bases). Trimming cost V 0 bases and J 5 bases, with 10 bases left between them. The CDR3 totals 14 residues. Germline-derived CDR1 and CDR2 are SEHNR and FQNEAQ (reference sequence). Here the CDR3 reads CASSLAGSGETQYF. The CDR3 nucleotides are TGTGCCAGCAGCTTAGCCGGGAGCGGGGAGACCCAGTACTTC. Together with reference TRBV7-9 and TRBJ2-5, the CDR3 gives the full variable domain: DTGVSQNPRHKITKRGQNVTFRCDPISEHNRLYWYRQTLGQGPEFLTYFQNEAQLEKSRLLSDRFSAERPKGSFSTLEIQRTEQGDSAMYLCASSLAGSGETQYFGPGTRLLVL.

V gene TRBV5-6 combines with J gene TRBJ2-1, with 10 bases lining up with TRBD2. The germline V gene encodes CDR1 SGHDT and CDR2 YYEEEE. The CDR3 spans 15 residues. The J segment lost 9 bases and the V segment lost 3 bases, leaving 9 bases of the junction unmatched. In DNA, the CDR3 is TGTGCCAGCAGCTCGGAAACTAGCGGGACAGCTGAGCAGTTCTTC. It specifies CASSSETSGTAEQFF.

This clone has only one observation. The genes are TRBV4-2 and TRBJ2-7, with D possibly being TRBD1 or TRBD2 (5 bases each). The length of the CDR3 is 15 residues. In germline, CDR1 is LGHNA, CDR2 YNFKEQ. The V end lost 4 bases, the J end lost 2 bases, and 15 bases lay between the germline ends. In DNA, the CDR3 is TGTGCCAGCAGCCCCGGGACGGAGAATACCTACGAGCAGTACTTC. Amino acid sequence: CASSPGTENTYEQYF.

Notes on this clone: In the same sample, other DNA sequences code for this CDR3. This chain links TRBV9 with TRBJ1-5, with 9 bases matching TRBD1. The CDR3 length is 15 residues. Looked up from germline, CDR1 is SGDLS and CDR2 is YYNGEE. V lost 1 base and J lost 4; bases outside the gene matches: 3. The CDR3 sequence: CASSVSGQGNQPQHF. In nucleotides, the CDR3 is TGTGCCAGCAGCGTATCGGGACAGGGTAATCAGCCCCAGCATTTT.

This chain links TRBV19 with TRBJ2-7; D unresolved. Germline V lookup: CDR1 LNHDA, CDR2 SQIVND (reference sequence). Trimming shortened V by 6 bases and J by 2 bases, and 11 bases separated the two germline ends. There are 13 residues in the CDR3. The CDR3 DNA is TGTGCCAGTAGCTTCGGACGGACCTACGAGCAGTACTTC. It specifies CASSFGRTYEQYF.

DNA for the CDR3: TGCAGTGGGATCGGGACCGAAAACTACAATGAGCAGTTCTTC. It yields the protein CSGIGTENYNEQFF. The gene calls are TRBV29-1 and TRBJ2-1, with D tentatively TRBD1 or TRBD2 (5 bases each). The CDR3 loop spans 14 amino acids. The germline CDR1 and CDR2 sequences are SQVTM and ANQGSEA.

The rearrangement uses TRBV27 and TRBJ1-5; D might be TRBD1 (5 bases). V gave up 5 bases and J gave up 3 bases, with 11 bases separating them. The CDR3 runs 14 residues. Germline V gives CDR1 MNHEY, CDR2 SMNVEV (reference sequence). CDR3 DNA: TGTGCCAGCAGTATCCGGGACTACAATCAGCCCCAGCATTTT. Translated: CASSIRDYNQPQHF.

The chain has TRBV27 and TRBJ2-7; D unclear. The CDR3 totals 14 residues. V lost 4 bases and J 7 bases, leaving 17 bases between the germline ends. Germline V lookup: CDR1 MNHEY, CDR2 SMNVEV (reference sequence). CDR3 DNA sequence: TGTGCCAGCAGTTCTCGGGCCAAAAAAGTTGAGCAGTACTTC. The encoded protein is CASSSRAKKVEQYF.

For the CDR3, the DNA is TGTGCCAGCAGTTCCGGGACTTTCTCCTACAATGAGCAGTTCTTC. Protein: CASSSGTFSYNEQFF. This sequence joins TRBV27 and TRBJ2-1; D possibly corresponds to TRBD2 (6 bases). Germline values: CDR1 MNHEY, CDR2 SMNVEV (reference sequence). Trimming stripped 4 bases from V and 0 bases from J, with 10 bases between. The CDR3 spans 15 residues.

This chain connects TRBV27 to TRBJ2-1, with 9 bases lining up with TRBD1. Losses at the gene ends were 5 bases for V and 4 bases for J; bases not matched to a gene: 6. The CDR3 spans 15 residues. Germline V gene lookup returns CDR1 MNHEY and CDR2 SMNVEV (reference sequence). CDR3 DNA sequence: TGTGCCAGCAGTGACCGACAGGGGGGATACAATGAGCAGTTCTTC. Protein sequence: CASSDRQGGYNEQFF.

This chain connects TRBV27 to TRBJ2-3; D is uncertain. Deletions cut 4 bases from V and 0 bases from J, with 17 bases between. CDR1 is MNHEY, CDR2 SMNVEV, per germline (reference sequence). The CDR3 loop spans 17 amino acids. CDR3 bases: TGTGCCAGCAGTTACCACCTAGGACGCGAGAGCACAGATACGCAGTATTTT. Translating it yields CASSYHLGRESTDTQYF.

The chain has TRBV7-9 and TRBJ1-5; D remains unclear. Germline values: CDR1 SEHNR, CDR2 FQNEAQ (reference sequence). This CDR3 has 15 amino acids. With 5 bases removed from V and 2 bases from J, the gap between germline ends came to 13 bases. The CDR3 nucleotides read TGTGCCAGCAGCACCAACGGGGTGGGCAATCAGCCCCAGCATTTT. Translation: CASSTNGVGNQPQHF.

CDR3 sequence (DNA): TGTGCCAGCACGCCGTTGGGGTCAGATGAGCAGTTCTTC. This sequence encodes CASTPLGSDEQFF. This chain joins TRBV25-1 and TRBJ2-1; no firm D call. Germline CDR1 is MGHDK and CDR2 is SYGVNS. V lost 7 bases and J 8 bases, leaving 15 bases between the germline ends. The CDR3 length is 13 residues.